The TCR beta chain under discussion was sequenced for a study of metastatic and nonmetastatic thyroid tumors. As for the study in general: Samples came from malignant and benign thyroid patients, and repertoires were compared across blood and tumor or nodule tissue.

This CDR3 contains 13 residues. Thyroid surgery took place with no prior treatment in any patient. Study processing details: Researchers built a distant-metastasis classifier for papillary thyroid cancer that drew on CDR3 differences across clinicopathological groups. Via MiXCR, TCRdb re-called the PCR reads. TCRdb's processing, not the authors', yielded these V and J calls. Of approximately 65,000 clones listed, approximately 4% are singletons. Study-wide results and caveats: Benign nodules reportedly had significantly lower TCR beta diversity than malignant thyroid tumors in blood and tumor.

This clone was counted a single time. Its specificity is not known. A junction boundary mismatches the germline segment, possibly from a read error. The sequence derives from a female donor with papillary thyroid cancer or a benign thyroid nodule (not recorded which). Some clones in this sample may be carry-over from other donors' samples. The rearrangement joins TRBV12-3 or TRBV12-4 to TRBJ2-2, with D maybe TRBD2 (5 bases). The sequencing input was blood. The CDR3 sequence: CASCLAVTGKQFF. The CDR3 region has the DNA TGTGCCAGCTGTTTAGCTGTGACCGGGAAGCAGTTTTTT.